The 4 T cell receptor beta chains given below trace back to one sample, sequenced in a study of blood T cell repertoires in COVID-19. The assay was immunoSEQ multiplex PCR, and TCRdb's table has in-frame clones only and misses some. Here the sample spans 85,000 to 95,000 clones, 75% to 95% being singletons. The material sequenced was peripheral blood. Receptors were obtained from a woman in her 50s in a cohort sampled during active COVID-19.

The chain couples TRBV19 to TRBJ2-7, with TRBD1 as a possible D gene (6 bases). The CDR3 extends over 12 amino acids. Trimming shortened V by 4 bases and J by 3 bases, and 7 bases separated the two germline ends. CDR1 is LNHDA, CDR2 SQIVND, per germline (reference sequence). The CDR3 DNA is TGTGCCAGTAGTAGGGACAACTACGAGCAGTACTTC. Protein product: CASSRDNYEQYF.

The chain has TRBV28 and TRBJ1-5; D is possibly TRBD1 (6 bases). Trimming cost V 7 bases and J 1 base, with 14 bases left between them. CDR3 length: 15 amino acids. CDR1 is MDHEN and CDR2 is SYDVKM in the germline V gene. CDR3: CASTSGQGSNQPQHF. CDR3 sequence (DNA): TGTGCCAGCACCTCTGGGCAGGGGAGCAATCAGCCCCAGCATTTT.

The chain joins TRBV4-1 to TRBJ2-7; D perhaps matches TRBD1 (7 bases). Trimming pared 0 bases from V and 4 bases from J, leaving 16 bases between. This CDR3 contains 16 residues. The germline gives CDR1 MGHRA, CDR2 YSYEKL. This CDR3 reads CASSQDVGAGGYEQYF. CDR3 DNA sequence: TGCGCCAGCAGCCAAGATGTCGGGGCAGGGGGGTACGAGCAGTACTTC.

The CDR3 here is CASSMSRRETQYF. In DNA, the CDR3 is TGTGCCAGTAGTATGTCGAGGCGAGAGACCCAGTACTTC. This chain uses TRBV19 with TRBJ2-5; D is uncertain. CDR1 is LNHDA, CDR2 SQIVND, per germline (reference sequence). Deletions cut 3 bases from V and 4 bases from J, with 9 bases between. This CDR3 is 13 amino acids long.